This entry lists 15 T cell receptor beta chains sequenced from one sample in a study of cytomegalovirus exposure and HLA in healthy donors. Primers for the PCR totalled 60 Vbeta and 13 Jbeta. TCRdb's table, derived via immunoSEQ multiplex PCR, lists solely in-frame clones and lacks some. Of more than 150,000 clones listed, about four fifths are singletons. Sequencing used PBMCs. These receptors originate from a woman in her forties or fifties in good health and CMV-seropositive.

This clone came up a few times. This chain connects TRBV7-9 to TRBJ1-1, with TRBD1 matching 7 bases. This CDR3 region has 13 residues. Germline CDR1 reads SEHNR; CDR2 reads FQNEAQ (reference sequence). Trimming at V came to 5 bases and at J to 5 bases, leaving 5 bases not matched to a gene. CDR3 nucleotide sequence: TGTGCCAGCAGCCCGAAGGACAGGACTGAAGCTTTCTTT. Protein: CASSPKDRTEAFF.

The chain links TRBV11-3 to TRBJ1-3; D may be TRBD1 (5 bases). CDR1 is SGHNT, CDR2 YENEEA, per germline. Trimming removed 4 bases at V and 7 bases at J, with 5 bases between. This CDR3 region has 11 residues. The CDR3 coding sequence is TGTGCCAGCAGCTCAGGGAACACCATATATTTT. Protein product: CASSSGNTIYF.

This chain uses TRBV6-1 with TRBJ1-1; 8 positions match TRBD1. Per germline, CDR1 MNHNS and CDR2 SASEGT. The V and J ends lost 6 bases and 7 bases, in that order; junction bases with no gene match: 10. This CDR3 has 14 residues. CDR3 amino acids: CASRAVGQGYEAFF. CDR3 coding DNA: TGTGCCAGCAGGGCCGTCGGACAGGGCTATGAAGCTTTCTTT.

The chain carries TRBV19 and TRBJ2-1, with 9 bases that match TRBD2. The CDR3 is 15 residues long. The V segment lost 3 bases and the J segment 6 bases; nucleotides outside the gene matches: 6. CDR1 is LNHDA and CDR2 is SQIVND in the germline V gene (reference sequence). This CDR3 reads CASSIWGSGSNEQFF. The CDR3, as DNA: TGTGCCAGTAGTATCTGGGGTAGCGGGAGCAATGAGCAGTTCTTC.

The CDR3 DNA reads TGTGCCATCAGGGGCGGGAGTTACGACGAGCAGTACTTC. Translating gives CAIRGGSYDEQYF. V gene TRBV10-3 combines with J gene TRBJ2-7; 7 nucleotides agree with TRBD2. V shed 6 bases and J 5 bases; nucleotides not matched to a gene: 7. In germline, CDR1 is ENHRY, CDR2 SYGVKD. The CDR3 extends over 13 amino acids.

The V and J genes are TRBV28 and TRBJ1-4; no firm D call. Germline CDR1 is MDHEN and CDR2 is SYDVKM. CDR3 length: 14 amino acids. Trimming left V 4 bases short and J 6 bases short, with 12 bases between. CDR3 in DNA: TGTGCCAGCAGTTATGAGGAGTATTATGAAAAACTGTTTTTT. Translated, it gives CASSYEEYYEKLFF. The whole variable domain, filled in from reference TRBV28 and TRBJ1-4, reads DVKVTQSSRYLVKRTGEKVFLECVQDMDHENMFWYRQDPGLGLRLIYFSYDVKMKEKGDIPEGYSVSREKKERFSLILESASTNQTSMYLCASSYEEYYEKLFFGSGTQLSVL.

The CDR3 coding sequence is TGTGCCAGCACCCTCGGACAGAGTAACTATGGCTACACCTTC. This gives the protein CASTLGQSNYGYTF. The rearrangement joins TRBV5-4 to TRBJ1-2; a possible D gene is TRBD1 (6 bases). V lost 6 bases and J 1 base, leaving 13 bases between the germline ends. The CDR3 has 14 amino acids. Germline lookup yields CDR1 SGHNT and CDR2 YYREEE (reference sequence).

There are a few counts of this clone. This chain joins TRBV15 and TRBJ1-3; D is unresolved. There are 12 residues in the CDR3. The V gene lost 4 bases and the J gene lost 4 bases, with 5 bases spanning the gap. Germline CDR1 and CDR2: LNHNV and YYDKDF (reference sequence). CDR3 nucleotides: TGTGCCACCAGCAATATGGGAAACACCATATATTTT. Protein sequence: CATSNMGNTIYF.

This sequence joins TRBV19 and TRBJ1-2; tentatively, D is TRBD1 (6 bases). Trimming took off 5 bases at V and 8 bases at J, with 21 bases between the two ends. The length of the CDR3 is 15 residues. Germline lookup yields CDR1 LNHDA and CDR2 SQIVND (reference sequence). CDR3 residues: CASSYFRDKESGYTF. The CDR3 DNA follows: TGTGCCAGTAGTTATTTTAGGGACAAAGAATCCGGCTACACCTTC.

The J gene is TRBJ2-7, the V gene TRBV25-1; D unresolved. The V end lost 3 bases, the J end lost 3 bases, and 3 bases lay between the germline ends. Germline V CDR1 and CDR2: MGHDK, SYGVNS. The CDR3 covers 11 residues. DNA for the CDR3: TGTGCCAGCAGTGACCACTACGAGCAGTACTTC. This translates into CASSDHYEQYF.

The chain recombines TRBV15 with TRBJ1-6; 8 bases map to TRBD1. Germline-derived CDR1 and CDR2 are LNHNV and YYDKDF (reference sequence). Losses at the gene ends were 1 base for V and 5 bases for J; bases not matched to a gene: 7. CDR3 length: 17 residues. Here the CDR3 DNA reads TGTGCCACCAGCAGAGCACTGGGACAGGAGAATAATTCACCCCTCCACTTT. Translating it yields CATSRALGQENNSPLHF.

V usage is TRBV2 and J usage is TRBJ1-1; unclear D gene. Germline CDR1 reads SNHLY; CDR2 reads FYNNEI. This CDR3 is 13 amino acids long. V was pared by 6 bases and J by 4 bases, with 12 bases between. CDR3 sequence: CASRREFGTEAFF. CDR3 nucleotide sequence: TGTGCCAGCAGGAGGGAGTTCGGCACTGAAGCTTTCTTT.

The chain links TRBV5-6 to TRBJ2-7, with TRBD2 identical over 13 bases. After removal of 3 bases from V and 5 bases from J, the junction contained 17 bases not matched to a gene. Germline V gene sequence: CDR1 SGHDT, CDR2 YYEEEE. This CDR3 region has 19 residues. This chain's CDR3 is CASSSPGGLAGAGQNEQYF. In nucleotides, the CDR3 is TGTGCCAGCAGCTCACCGGGAGGACTAGCGGGAGCCGGGCAGAACGAGCAGTACTTC.

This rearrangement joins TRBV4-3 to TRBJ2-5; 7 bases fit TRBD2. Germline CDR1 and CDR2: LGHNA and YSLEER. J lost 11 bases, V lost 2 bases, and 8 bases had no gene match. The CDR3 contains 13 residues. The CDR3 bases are TGCGCCAGCAGCCAACCCGTGGGGGGGGAGCAGTACTTC. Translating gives CASSQPVGGEQYF.

The DNA of the CDR3 is TGTGCCAGCAGTTCCCCGGGTGAAGCAACTAATGAAAAACTGTTTTTT. It codes for CASSSPGEATNEKLFF. The rearrangement joins TRBV28 to TRBJ1-4; D remains unclear. With 4 bases removed from V and 0 bases from J, the gap between germline ends came to 12 bases. The CDR3 covers 16 residues. Germline V lookup: CDR1 MDHEN, CDR2 SYDVKM.